These 13 T cell receptor beta chains originate from one sample sequenced in a study of CD8 T cells in Susac syndrome. The RNA input was roughly 0.45 to 1 ug, and it was reverse transcribed with random hexamers. TCRdb analysed the immunoSEQ multiplex PCR reads with MiXCR anew, one entry per CDR3 protein. The profile shows more than 70,000 distinct CDR3 sequences, less than 95% of them singletons. Sample: CD8+ T cells from PBMCs. All receptors derive from a human donor with Susac syndrome.

This clonotype turned up a few times. The chain combines TRBV12-3 or TRBV12-4 with TRBJ2-5; TRBD1 aligns across 8 bases. The trim removed 5 bases at V and 4 bases at J, leaving 6 bases unmatched. This CDR3 spans 14 amino acids. The CDR3 bases are TGTGCCAGCAGTCTCGGGACAGGTGGAGAGACCCAGTACTTC. The encoded protein is CASSLGTGGETQYF.

The count of this clonotype is one. The chain recombines TRBV29-1 with TRBJ1-2; TRBD1 agrees at 9 bases. Germline CDR1 SQVTM, CDR2 ANQGSEA. The junction had 15 bases not matched to a gene; V was cut back by 6 bases and J by 4 bases. This CDR3 region has 16 residues. The CDR3 bases are TGCAGCGTGACAACAGGGGGCCCTAGGGGCTTCTATGGCTACACCTTC. This translates into CSVTTGGPRGFYGYTF.

This rearrangement joins TRBV18 to TRBJ1-4, with D unclear. This CDR3 is built from 13 residues. V was shortened by 4 bases and J by 1 base, with 4 bases between the two germline ends. CDR1 and CDR2 (germline): KGHSH, LQKENI. CDR3 sequence reads: CASSLLTNEKLFF. DNA of the CDR3: TGTGCCAGCTCACTCTTAACTAATGAAAAACTGTTTTTT.

V and J are TRBV9 and TRBJ2-5, with no clear D. V lost 3 bases and J lost 1, with 13 bases in between. This CDR3 region has 15 residues. The germline CDR1 and CDR2 sequences are SGDLS and YYNGEE. The CDR3 reads CASSGGRVSQETQYF. For the CDR3, the DNA is TGTGCCAGCAGCGGCGGTAGAGTATCCCAAGAGACCCAGTACTTC.

In DNA form, the CDR3 reads TGTGCCAGCAGCTTTGTTGCGAACACTGAAGCTTTCTTT. It translates to CASSFVANTEAFF. This chain uses TRBV7-9 with TRBJ1-1, with D unclear. CDR3 length: 13 amino acids. Per germline, CDR1 SEHNR and CDR2 FQNEAQ (reference sequence). The ends were cut back, 3 bases at V and 1 base at J, with 6 bases in the middle.

The chain couples TRBV12-3 or TRBV12-4 to TRBJ2-3, with 11 bases lining up with TRBD2. Losses at the gene ends were 5 bases for V and 5 bases for J; bases not matched to a gene: 9. The CDR3 is 16 amino acids. The CDR3 spells CASSPSTSGAGDTQYF. The CDR3 DNA reads TGTGCCAGCAGTCCCTCGACTAGCGGGGCGGGAGATACGCAGTATTTT.

The V and J genes are TRBV12-3 or TRBV12-4 and TRBJ2-1, with TRBD1 matching over 8 bases. With 6 bases clipped from V and 6 bases from J, the junction kept 10 bases outside the gene matches. This CDR3 has 15 residues. CDR3 nucleotide sequence: TGTGCCAGCAGGACCCGACAGGGGCAGGGCAATGAGCAGTTCTTC. Its protein product is CASRTRQGQGNEQFF.

The chain links TRBV5-1 to TRBJ1-6; no reliable D call. The V gene lost 0 bases and the J gene lost 2 bases, with 9 bases spanning the gap. CDR1 SGHRS and CDR2 YFSETQ come from the germline V gene. This CDR3 comprises 16 residues. This chain's CDR3 is CASSLDPGTYNSPLHF. CDR3 sequence (DNA): TGCGCCAGCAGCTTGGATCCGGGTACCTATAATTCACCCCTCCACTTT.

The chain couples TRBV2 to TRBJ2-7; D unclear. V shed 6 bases and J shed 1 base, with 7 bases lying between them. Germline V gene data show CDR1 as SNHLY and CDR2 as FYNNEI. The CDR3 has 12 amino acids. In nucleotides, the CDR3 is TGTGCCAGCAGGGACCCATCCTACGAGCAGTACTTC. Protein sequence: CASRDPSYEQYF.

CDR3 coding DNA: TGTGCCAGCAGTCCCCCAGGGAGGGGGGCCTCCTACGAGCAGTACTTC. This translates into CASSPPGRGASYEQYF. The chain uses TRBV27 and TRBJ2-7; D may be TRBD2 (7 bases). The CDR3 length is 16 residues. V was pared by 5 bases and J by 0 bases, with 17 bases between. Germline-derived CDR1 and CDR2 are MNHEY and SMNVEV (reference sequence).

This clonotype has a single count. The chain combines TRBV29-1 with TRBJ2-1, with 7 bases that match TRBD2. The trim removed 2 bases at V and 8 bases at J, leaving 9 bases unmatched. Germline CDR1 and CDR2: SQVTM and ANQGSEA. The CDR3 totals 14 residues. The CDR3 here is CSVETNGGGYEQFF. CDR3 nucleotides: TGCAGCGTTGAAACGAACGGGGGAGGGTATGAGCAGTTCTTC.

The rearrangement uses TRBV7-9 and TRBJ2-5; no reliable D call. The CDR3 spans 13 residues. CDR1 is SEHNR, CDR2 FQNEAQ, per germline (reference sequence). With 4 bases removed from V and 6 bases from J, the gap between germline ends came to 12 bases. The CDR3, as DNA: TGTGCCAGCAGCTCCCCTCCGGAGAAGACCCAGTACTTC. Amino acid sequence: CASSSPPEKTQYF.

V gene TRBV7-9 combines with J gene TRBJ2-7, with D unresolved. This CDR3 is 14 amino acids long. Germline V gene sequence: CDR1 SEHNR, CDR2 FQNEAQ (reference sequence). Trimming removed 5 bases at V and 3 bases at J, with 14 bases between. The CDR3 DNA sequence: TGTGCCAGCAGCCCATGGGTCAAAGGCTACGAGCAGTACTTC. It translates to CASSPWVKGYEQYF.